This TCR beta chain is drawn from a study of blood T cells in healthy people across ages. The second PCR ran about 6 to 12 cycles with a sample-barcoded 5' primer and J-beta primers. Via MiXCR, TCRdb re-called the 5' RACE reads, giving one row per CDR3 protein. This repertoire shows 850,000 or so distinct CDR3 sequences, 25% to 35% found once; its top ten account for around 15%. This CDR3 is 15 amino acids long. Trimming stripped 4 bases from V and 5 bases from J, with 20 bases between. CDR1 is DFQATT, CDR2 SNEGSKA, per germline (reference sequence). This clonotype has at least ten counts. The chain carries TRBV20-1 and TRBJ2-5; D might be TRBD1 (6 bases). The sequence derives from a woman older than 75 in good health. Sequences were obtained from blood. CDR3: CSANPQTGSRETQYF. The DNA of the CDR3 is TGCAGTGCTAACCCCCAGACAGGTTCAAGGGAGACCCAGTACTTC.